This T cell receptor beta chain came from a study of cytomegalovirus exposure and HLA in healthy donors. Overall study: A prior analysis found fewer than 120 million unique TCR beta sequences from approximately 200 million T cells. Study-wide results and caveats: Three of the chains that were CMV-associated were confirmed in vitro to be specific for CMV antigens.

Primers included in the PCR were 60 Vbeta and 13 Jbeta primers. TCRdb keeps only in-frame clones here, not all; method: immunoSEQ multiplex PCR. The table includes 99,000 or so clones, about 70% detected once. Worth noting for this clone: The antigen remains undetermined.

The CDR3 contains 14 residues. Per the germline V gene, CDR1 is LNHDA and CDR2 is SQIVND (reference sequence). The ends were cut back, 5 bases at V and 2 bases at J, with 13 bases in the middle. The chain couples TRBV19 to TRBJ2-7; D gene uncertain. Specimen: PBMCs. The sequence came from a man younger than 40 in good health and CMV-seronegative. The chain's CDR3 is CASSPQTATYEQYF. The CDR3 DNA reads TGTGCCAGTAGTCCCCAGACTGCTACCTACGAGCAGTACTTC.